These 20 T cell receptor beta chains share one sample of origin, sequenced in a study of vaccination and CD4 T cells after COVID-19. Once obtained from cultured CD4+ T cells, the DNA was sequenced using the Oncomine TCR Beta short-read assay. TCRdb fed the PCR reads into MiXCR, producing one record per CDR3 protein. This table holds 11,000 to 15,000 distinct CDR3 sequences, approximately 61% found once. Treatment of the sample: roughly nine-day PBMC culture with coronavirus spike peptide pools or control peptides (ViraFEST assay). What these receptors recognize is not known. Sequencing was carried out using CD4+ T cells from blood, cultured in vitro. The receptors come from a human donor who had recovered from COVID-19.

This clonotype showed up just a few times. The CDR3 DNA sequence: TGTGCCAGCAGTTACTCGGCAGATAATCAGCCCCAGCATTTT. This sequence encodes CASSYSADNQPQHF. V gene TRBV6-5 combines with J gene TRBJ1-5; no clear D. V was clipped by 0 bases and J by 4 bases, with 7 bases between them. The CDR3 is 14 amino acids. Germline V gives CDR1 MNHEY, CDR2 SVGAGI.

CDR3 protein: CASHKTGGNQPQHF. CDR3 bases: TGTGCCAGCCATAAGACAGGAGGCAATCAGCCCCAGCATTTT. The chain employs TRBV19 and TRBJ1-5, with a tentative D call TRBD1 (6 bases). Per germline, CDR1 LNHDA and CDR2 SQIVND (reference sequence). The V gene lost 9 bases and the J gene lost 2 bases, with 14 bases spanning the gap. The CDR3 contains 14 residues.

The chain uses TRBV6-1 and TRBJ1-5; 9 bases are a match to TRBD1. Germline V lookup: CDR1 MNHNS, CDR2 SASEGT. The CDR3 spans 16 residues. Trimming took 7 bases from V and 3 from J; bases not matched to a gene: 10. CDR3 nucleotides: TGTGCCAGCAATCCCCGTGGGACAGGGTCCAATCAGCCCCAGCATTTT. Protein sequence: CASNPRGTGSNQPQHF.

This chain uses TRBV10-3 with TRBJ1-3; D is uncertain. The CDR3 contains 16 residues. V shed 0 bases and J shed 0 bases, with 9 bases lying between them. The germline V gene has CDR1 ENHRY and CDR2 SYGVKD. The CDR3 is CAISESNFRSGNTIYF. Written as DNA, the CDR3 is TGTGCCATCAGTGAGTCGAACTTTCGCTCTGGAAACACCATATATTTT.

This clonotype was seen only a few times. J is TRBJ2-2 and V is TRBV20-1; TRBD2 matches at 7 bases. CDR1 is DFQATT, CDR2 SNEGSKA, per germline (reference sequence). V lost 7 bases and J lost 1; bases outside the gene matches: 6. This CDR3 is 14 amino acids long. CDR3 nucleotide sequence: TGCAGTGTCCTGCTAGCGGTGAACACCGGGGAGCTGTTTTTT. Residues: CSVLLAVNTGELFF.

The chain carries TRBV6-1 and TRBJ1-1; D is ambiguous. Germline V lookup: CDR1 MNHNS, CDR2 SASEGT. The CDR3 loop spans 14 amino acids. V was shortened by 2 bases and J by 1 base, with 8 bases between the two germline ends. CDR3: CASSEWRQNTEAFF. The CDR3 DNA is TGTGCCAGCAGTGAATGGAGACAGAACACTGAAGCTTTCTTT.

The genes are TRBV20-1 and TRBJ1-1; possibly TRBD1 for D (6 bases). The length of the CDR3 is 14 residues. Per germline, CDR1 DFQATT and CDR2 SNEGSKA (reference sequence). The V gene lost 5 bases and the J gene lost 4 bases, with 17 bases spanning the gap. CDR3 sequence (DNA): TGCAGTGCTTCCTTACAGGGTACGTCCACTGAAGCTTTCTTT. Amino acid sequence: CSASLQGTSTEAFF.

The chain is built from TRBV12-3 or TRBV12-4 and TRBJ1-1; D remains unclear. V lost 2 bases and J lost 1, with 5 bases in between. CDR3 length: 13 residues. This CDR3 reads CASSLLPNTEAFF. The DNA for the CDR3 is TGTGCCAGCAGTTTATTACCGAACACTGAAGCTTTCTTT.

The chain is built from TRBV15 and TRBJ1-2; 8 bases map to TRBD1. The germline CDR1 and CDR2 sequences are LNHNV and YYDKDF (reference sequence). The V segment lost 3 bases and the J segment 6 bases; nucleotides outside the gene matches: 12. This CDR3 spans 16 amino acids. The CDR3 region is CATSSGTGDRENGYTF. CDR3 coding DNA: TGTGCCACCAGCAGCGGGACAGGTGATAGGGAAAATGGCTACACCTTC. Supplemented by reference TRBV15 and TRBJ1-2, the full variable domain reads DAMVIQNPRYQVTQFGKPVTLSCSQTLNHNVMYWYQQKSSQAPKLLFHYYDKDFNNEADTPDNFQSRRPNTSFCFLDIRSPGLGDTAMYLCATSSGTGDRENGYTFGSGTRLTVV.

This chain joins TRBV7-9 and TRBJ1-2; D unclear. The CDR3 covers 14 residues. The V gene's germline CDR1 is SEHNR and CDR2 FQNEAQ (reference sequence). V was cut by 2 bases and J by 3 bases, with 10 bases left in between. CDR3 region: CASSLNRDDYGYTF. The DNA for the CDR3 is TGTGCCAGCAGCTTAAACCGGGATGACTATGGCTACACCTTC.

The chain joins TRBV27 to TRBJ2-3, with 7 bases fitting TRBD1. The CDR3 consists of 17 residues. Germline CDR1 MNHEY, CDR2 SMNVEV (reference sequence). V shed 5 bases, J shed 5 bases, and the junction held 16 bases outside the gene matches. CDR3 sequence: CASSQMGQPEFEDTQYF. The CDR3 DNA is TGTGCCAGCAGTCAGATGGGACAGCCTGAATTTGAAGATACGCAGTATTTT.

This chain links TRBV6-2 or TRBV6-3 with TRBJ1-1; D uncertain. CDR1 is MNHEY, CDR2 SVGEGT, per germline. CDR3 size: 11 residues. With 7 bases removed from V and 1 base from J, the gap between germline ends came to 4 bases. CDR3: CASMRNTEAFF. The CDR3 nucleotides read TGTGCCAGCATGAGGAACACTGAAGCTTTCTTT.

This clonotype was observed a handful of times. This chain uses TRBV19 with TRBJ2-2; maybe TRBD1 (6 bases). V was cut by 5 bases and J by 4 bases, with 14 bases left in between. The CDR3 sequence is 15 residues long. Germline values: CDR1 LNHDA, CDR2 SQIVND (reference sequence). This CDR3 is CASSPRGPFTGELFF. CDR3 DNA: TGTGCCAGTAGTCCCAGGGGCCCCTTCACCGGGGAGCTGTTTTTT.

The chain couples TRBV6-1 to TRBJ1-6, with 8 bases fitting TRBD1. This CDR3 has 14 amino acids. V trimming: 5 bases; J trimming: 11 bases; junction bases outside the gene matches: 8. Germline CDR1 is MNHNS and CDR2 is SASEGT. CDR3 in DNA: TGTGCCAGCAGTCCCGGGACAGGCAGGACACCCCTCCACTTT. Translating it yields CASSPGTGRTPLHF.

The V call is TRBV2, the J call TRBJ1-2; no clear D. V lost 2 bases to trimming and J lost 8 bases, with 12 bases between them. Germline V gives CDR1 SNHLY, CDR2 FYNNEI. The CDR3 is 13 residues long. The DNA of the CDR3 is TGTGCCAGCAGTGAACATCTGTCGGGGGGCTACACCTTC. This sequence encodes CASSEHLSGGYTF.

This chain connects TRBV18 to TRBJ2-7; D is ambiguous. The V and J ends lost 2 bases and 1 base respectively, with 12 bases between them. Germline V CDR1 and CDR2: KGHSH, LQKENI. The CDR3 is 15 residues long. The CDR3 loop is CASSPNGHRSYEQYF. The DNA of the CDR3 is TGTGCCAGCTCACCAAACGGGCATCGGTCCTACGAGCAGTACTTC. The full variable domain, rest sourced from reference TRBV18 and TRBJ2-7, is NAGVMQNPRHLVRRRGQEARLRCSPMKGHSHVYWYRQLPEEGLKFMVYLQKENIIDESGMPKERFSAEFPKEGPSILRIQQVVRGDSAAYFCASSPNGHRSYEQYFGPGTRLTVT.

V gene TRBV11-3 combines with J gene TRBJ1-2; D call uncertain. This CDR3 comprises 14 residues. Germline-derived CDR1 and CDR2 are SGHNT and YENEEA. V was clipped by 5 bases and J by 6 bases, with 16 bases between them. CDR3 protein: CASSLSSGFDGYTF. The CDR3, as DNA: TGTGCCAGCAGCCTCTCTTCGGGTTTTGATGGCTACACCTTC.

CDR3 DNA: TGTGCCAGCAAAACCCCAGGGGTGGGCAAAAACATTCAGTACTTC. Translation gives CASKTPGVGKNIQYF. The chain has TRBV6-1 and TRBJ2-4; D possibly corresponds to TRBD1 (6 bases). CDR3 size: 15 residues. Between the trimmed V and J ends, which lost 7 bases and 3 bases, there was a span of 16 bases. The germline gives CDR1 MNHNS, CDR2 SASEGT.

The genes are TRBV27 and TRBJ2-7; 12 bases are shared with TRBD2. This CDR3 comprises 15 residues. CDR1 MNHEY and CDR2 SMNVEV come from the germline V gene (reference sequence). Trimming removed 2 bases from V and 4 bases from J; junction bases left unmatched: 3. Here the CDR3 reads CASSLGLAGGYEQYF. The DNA for the CDR3 is TGTGCCAGCAGTTTAGGTCTAGCGGGAGGGTACGAGCAGTACTTC.

V and J are TRBV12-3 or TRBV12-4 and TRBJ2-7, with D perhaps matching TRBD2 (6 bases). The V end was cut by 4 bases, the J end by 3 bases, with 7 bases between. The CDR3 is made up of 12 amino acids. The CDR3 sequence: CASSSGVYEQYF. The CDR3 coding sequence is TGTGCCAGCAGTTCGGGGGTCTACGAGCAGTACTTC.